This TCR beta chain was documented in a study of CD8 T cells in Susac syndrome. The V gene's germline CDR1 is DFQATT and CDR2 SNEGSKA (reference sequence). The CDR3 spans 16 residues. The V end was cut by 0 bases, the J end by 0 bases, with 11 bases between. RNA was extracted with the RNeasy kit, and a quantity of roughly 0.45 to 1 ug was reverse transcribed using random hexamers. Each CDR3 protein is one row after TCRdb ran MiXCR on the immunoSEQ multiplex PCR reads. This sample yields about 300,000 distinct CDR3 sequences, of which about 90% are seen a single time; about 0.063% belongs to the top ten.

V usage is TRBV20-1 and J usage is TRBJ1-4; D remains unclear. Sequencing was done on a sample of CD4+ T cells from PBMCs. This receptor was identified in a human donor with multiple sclerosis. CDR3 DNA: TGCAGTGCTAGAGATGGTTCGGGCTCAACTAATGAAAAACTGTTTTTT. It codes for CSARDGSGSTNEKLFF.